This entry lists 5 T cell receptor beta chains sequenced from one sample in a study of blood T cell repertoires in COVID-19. Some clones are missing from TCRdb's copy, which holds only in-frame ones; the method was immunoSEQ multiplex PCR. The table has some 320,000 clones, around 87% seen once. Sequenced input: PBMCs or T cells enriched from blood (not recorded which). The receptors were gathered from a woman between 25 and 40 years old who had recovered from COVID-19.

The chain employs TRBV5-1 and TRBJ1-6; tentative D call: TRBD1 (5 bases). This CDR3 has 15 residues. Looked up from germline, CDR1 is SGHRS and CDR2 is YFSETQ. V was clipped by 0 bases and J by 9 bases, with 13 bases between them. The CDR3 loop reads CASSLDSGGTSPLHF. The CDR3 nucleotides read TGCGCCAGCAGCTTGGATAGTGGCGGGACTTCACCCCTCCACTTT.

The chain joins TRBV28 to TRBJ2-2; TRBD1 matches 10 bases. The CDR3 has 16 amino acids. Germline V lookup: CDR1 MDHEN, CDR2 SYDVKM. J was trimmed by 6 bases and V by 2 bases; bases with no gene match: 6. The CDR3 nucleotides read TGTGCCAGCAGTTTACTAGGACAGGGGGGAGCCGGGGAGCTGTTTTTT. Encoded protein: CASSLLGQGGAGELFF. Full variable domain (outside the CDR3, taken from reference TRBV28 and TRBJ2-2): DVKVTQSSRYLVKRTGEKVFLECVQDMDHENMFWYRQDPGLGLRLIYFSYDVKMKEKGDIPEGYSVSREKKERFSLILESASTNQTSMYLCASSLLGQGGAGELFFGEGSRLTVL.

CDR3 sequence: CASSLLAGGTDTQYF. CDR3 DNA: TGTGCCAGCAGTCTACTAGCGGGGGGCACAGATACGCAGTATTTT. V usage is TRBV28 and J usage is TRBJ2-3; 11 bases match TRBD2. CDR1 MDHEN and CDR2 SYDVKM come from the germline V gene. The CDR3 has 15 residues. V was clipped by 5 bases and J by 1 base; unmatched bases: 2. The whole variable domain, filled in from reference TRBV28 and TRBJ2-3, reads DVKVTQSSRYLVKRTGEKVFLECVQDMDHENMFWYRQDPGLGLRLIYFSYDVKMKEKGDIPEGYSVSREKKERFSLILESASTNQTSMYLCASSLLAGGTDTQYFGPGTRLTVL.

This rearrangement joins TRBV7-9 to TRBJ1-4; weak D call: TRBD1 (6 bases). Germline assignment: CDR1 SEHNR and CDR2 FQNEAQ (reference sequence). With 5 bases removed from V and 7 bases from J, the gap between germline ends came to 14 bases. This CDR3 comprises 14 residues. The DNA for the CDR3 is TGTGCCAGCAGCCCGTCGCAGGGGTTTGAAAAACTGTTTTTT. It codes for CASSPSQGFEKLFF.

This clone showed up just once. This chain's CDR3 is CASSLNGDISYEQYF. In DNA, the CDR3 is TGCGCCAGCAGCCTGAATGGGGACATAAGCTACGAGCAGTACTTC. The V call is TRBV5-1, the J call TRBJ2-7; D is perhaps TRBD1 (6 bases). The CDR3 runs to 15 residues. Germline CDR1 and CDR2: SGHRS and YFSETQ. The V end lost 4 bases, the J end lost 3 bases, and 17 bases lay between the germline ends. The full variable domain, rest sourced from reference TRBV5-1 and TRBJ2-7, is KAGVTQTPRYLIKTRGQQVTLSCSPISGHRSVSWYQQTPGQGLQFLFEYFSETQRNKGNFPGRFSGRQFSNSRSEMNVSTLELGDSALYLCASSLNGDISYEQYFGPGTRLTVT.